This record covers a single T cell receptor (beta chain). Its antigen remains unidentified. There are no base qualities to consult, and no much larger clone falls within one base. Library construction relied on PCR. DNA from cultured CD4+ T cells was subjected to TCR sequencing with the Oncomine TCR Beta short-read assay at the Johns Hopkins FTIC core. The QIAamp micro DNA kit was used to extract genomic DNA from the cultured CD4+ T cells. Oncomine TCR Beta libraries from cultured CD4+ T cells were pooled using unique dual indexes and sequenced on an Illumina iSeq 100. The paper's data handling went like this. Non-productive sequences were removed, and CDR3s not starting with C, not ending with F or W, or shorter than 7 amino acids were discarded. Antigen-specific clonotypes were identified using the MANAFEST web application through comparison of peptide-stimulated wells with reference and other culture wells. An FDR below 0.05, an odds ratio above 5, and a productive frequency above 0.1% in at least two of three replicate wells were required for clones to be considered positive. Cross-reactive clonotypes were defined as significantly expanded in both SARS-CoV-2 spike wells and at least one common cold coronavirus spike condition. CDR3 homology was assessed with Levenshtein distances (stringdist) and unrooted phylogenetic trees (ape) in R version 3.6.1. Through fastp at Q25 and MiXCR, TCRdb rebuilt clones from the public reads, retaining in-frame beta chains. Every CDR3 protein is listed once, alongside the most common genes and DNA of its rows. It is TCRdb's table, rather than the study itself, that gives the V and J calls and clone size. This sample is represented by over 10,000 distinct CDR3 sequences; more than 70% of them were singletons. The top ten clones comprise approximately 11% of the sample.

The CDR3 measures 17 amino acids from cysteine to phenylalanine. Just the 51-base CDR3 DNA is kept, in frame starting at base 1. V loses 6 bases at its end and J loses 5 bases; junction bases beyond the gene matches: 11. From the germline V gene, CDR1 is SGHAT and CDR2 is FQNNGV. The sample's treatment or condition label, in plain terms: approximately 11-day PBMC culture with coronavirus spike peptide pools or control peptides (ViraFEST assay). The ViraFEST assay was used in the study, in which antigen-specific T cells were expanded with peptide pools and expanded clonotypes were subsequently identified by TCR sequencing. The convalescent patients' positive SARS-CoV-2 PCR tests fell between March and December 2020, which was before the Alpha, Beta and Delta variants emerged in the United States. Two million PBMCs per well were cultured in IMDM with roughly 5.2% human AB serum and 8 to 10 IU/ml IL-2, plus 10 ug/ml peptide pools. On days 3 and 7, half of the culture medium was replaced with fresh IL-2-containing medium. After less than 12 days of culture, CD4+ T cells were isolated by negative selection using the EasySep CD4+ T cell isolation kit. Ficoll-Paque Plus gradient centrifugation was used to isolate PBMCs from whole blood, and the isolated PBMCs were then either used fresh or cryopreserved at -140C. Each culture condition was generally run in triplicate wells.

These data originate in a study of vaccination and CD4 T cells after COVID-19 (dated by TCRdb to between 2022 and 2023). Regarding the research as a whole: Every convalescent patient had a positive nasal swab PCR test for SARS-CoV-2, with mild disease in several patients and severe disease in one. The cultures were stimulated with overlapping spike peptide pools from SARS-CoV-2 and from the common cold coronaviruses HCoV-NL63, HCoV-OC43 and HCoV-229E. The spike-specific CD4+ TCR repertoire was compared before and after mRNA vaccination in ten to eleven COVID-19 convalescent patients and several infection-naive healthy vaccine recipients. Two doses of either the Pfizer-BioNTech BNT162b2 vaccine (n=8) or the Moderna mRNA-1273 vaccine (n=2) were administered to participants. Post-COVID blood samples were collected from convalescent patients a median of about 92 days after diagnosis, with a range of roughly 30 to 170 days. In the convalescent cohort there were six males and four females, among whom were two Hispanic individuals, seven Caucasians, two Asians and one multiracial person. Post-vaccine blood samples were taken a median of approximately 70 days after the second vaccine dose, with a range of 14 to 241 days. Control cultures received a CEFX viral epitope pool as the positive control, an HIV-1 Nef peptide pool as the negative control, or no peptide.

Broad study findings and their caveats: Nearly all vaccine-specific clones in convalescent patients (304 of 307) were mono-reactive for SARS-CoV-2 spike rather than cross-reactive with common cold coronaviruses. The median count of SARS-CoV-2-reactive clonotypes went up from about 23 after infection to a few dozen after vaccination, although the change was not significant. In convalescent patients, a median around 83% of post-vaccine SARS-CoV-2-reactive clones were detected only after vaccination, and vaccine-specific priming was suggested by this finding. Only a relatively small number of convalescent patients were included in the study, and early timepoints following natural infection were not analyzed.

This clonotype was obtained from a human donor who had recovered from COVID-19. Material: CD4+ T cells from blood, cultured in vitro. This chain joins TRBV11-2 to TRBJ2-5; TRBD2 agrees with 14 junctional bases. The DNA is as follows: TGTGCCAGCAGGAGTAGACTAGCGGGAGGGCCTGAGGAGACCCAGTACTTC. Its amino acids are CASRSRLAGGPEETQYF. The reference TRBV11-2 and TRBJ2-5 proteins fill in what lies around the CDR3, so the full variable domain reads EAGVAQSPRYKIIEKRQSVAFWCNPISGHATLYWYQQILGQGPKLLIQFQNNGVVDDSQLPKDRFSAERLKGVDSTLKIQPAKLEDSAVYLCASRSRLAGGPEETQYFGPGTRLLVL.